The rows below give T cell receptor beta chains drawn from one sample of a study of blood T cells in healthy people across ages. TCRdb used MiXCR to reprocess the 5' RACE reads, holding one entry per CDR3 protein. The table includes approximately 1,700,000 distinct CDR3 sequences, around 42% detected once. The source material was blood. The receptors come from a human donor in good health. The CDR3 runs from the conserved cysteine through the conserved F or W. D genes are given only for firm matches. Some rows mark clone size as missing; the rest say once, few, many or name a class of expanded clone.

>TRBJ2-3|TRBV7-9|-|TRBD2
TGTGCCAGCAGCTTAGAGGGACTAGCGGGGCTCTCAGGTACGCAGTATTTT
CASSLEGLAGLSGTQYF
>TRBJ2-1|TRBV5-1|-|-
TGCGCCAGCAGCTCAACCTTAGCCAATAAGCAGTTCTTC
CASSSTLANKQFF
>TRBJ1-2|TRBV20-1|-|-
TGCAGTGCTAGCGAGGGTGGCTACACCTTC
CSASEGGYTF
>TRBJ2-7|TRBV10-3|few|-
TGTGCCATCAGTGGGCGCAGTCTTTTCTCCTACGAGCAGTACTTC
CAISGRSLFSYEQYF
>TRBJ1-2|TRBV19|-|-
TGTGCCAGTACCGACGGAGGGAGTTTTTATGGCTACACCTTC
CASTDGGSFYGYTF
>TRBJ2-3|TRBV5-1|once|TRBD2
TGCGCCAGCAGCACCACCCTGGGACTAGCGGGGGGAAATACGCAGTATTTT
CASSTTLGLAGGNTQYF
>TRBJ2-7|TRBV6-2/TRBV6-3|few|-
TGTGCCACCTTTGCGAACGTCGGGAATTACGAGCAGTACTTC
CATFANVGNYEQYF
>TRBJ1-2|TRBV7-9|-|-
TGTGTCTCAGGGGTCACCGGGACACTAATAGGCTACACCTTC
CVSGVTGTLIGYTF
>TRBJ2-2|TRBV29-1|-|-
TGCAGCTCGACGGGGGCGACCGGGGAGCTGTTTTTT
CSSTGATGELFF
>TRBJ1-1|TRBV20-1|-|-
TGCAGTGCTAGGTCCGACGGGAACACTGAAGCTTTCTTT
CSARSDGNTEAFF
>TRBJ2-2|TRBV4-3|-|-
TGCGCCAGCAGCCAAGATCTTGGGCAGGCGAACACCGGGGAGCTGTTTTTT
CASSQDLGQANTGELFF
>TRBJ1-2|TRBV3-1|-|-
TGTGCCAGCAGCCTCGAGTATGGGACGCGAGACTCTTATGGCTACACCTTC
CASSLEYGTRDSYGYTF
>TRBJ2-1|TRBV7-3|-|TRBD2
TGTGCCAGCAGCCCCAATAGCGGGGGGGCCGCAGATGAGCAGTTCTTC
CASSPNSGGAADEQFF
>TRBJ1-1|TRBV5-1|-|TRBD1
TGCGCCAGCAGGCCTACAGGGGGCACGGGAGGAAATGAAGCTTTCTTT
CASRPTGGTGGNEAFF
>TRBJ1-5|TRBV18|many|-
TGTGCCAGCTCACCGGCAGGAAATCAGCCCCAGCATTTT
CASSPAGNQPQHF
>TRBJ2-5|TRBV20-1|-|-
TGCAGTGCTAGAGATACAGGGTTGTGGACCCAGTACTTC
CSARDTGLWTQYF
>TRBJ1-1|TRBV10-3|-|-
TGTGCCATCAGTAAGGACAGGAACACTGAAGCTTTCTTT
CAISKDRNTEAFF
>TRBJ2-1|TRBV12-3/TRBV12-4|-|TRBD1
TGTGCCAGCACTCCTTCGACAGGGTTAGGCAATGAGCAGTTCTTC
CASTPSTGLGNEQFF
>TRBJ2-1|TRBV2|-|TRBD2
TGTGCCAGCAGGCGGGGGGGAAACAATGAGCAGTTCTTC
CASRRGGNNEQFF
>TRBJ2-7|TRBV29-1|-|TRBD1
TGCAGCGTTGAAGAAGGGGGCAGGGCCTCCTACGAGCAGTACTTC
CSVEEGGRASYEQYF
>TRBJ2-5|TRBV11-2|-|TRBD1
TGTGCCAGCAGCTCCAGAAGACAGGGGGCTGGGGAGACCCAGTACTTC
CASSSRRQGAGETQYF
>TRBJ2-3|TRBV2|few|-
TGTGCCAGCAGTCAACTGACCGGAACGCAGTATTTT
CASSQLTGTQYF
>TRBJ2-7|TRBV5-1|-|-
TGCGCCAGCAGGGGACCACCCAGGGACGAGCAGTACTTC
CASRGPPRDEQYF
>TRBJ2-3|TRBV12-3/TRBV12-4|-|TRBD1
TGTGCCAGCAGTTTAAGTGGGGACAGGGGCTCAAATACGCAGTATTTT
CASSLSGDRGSNTQYF
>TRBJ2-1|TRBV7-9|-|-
TGTGCCAGCAGTTTAGATGTCTCCTACAATGAGCAGTTCTTC
CASSLDVSYNEQFF
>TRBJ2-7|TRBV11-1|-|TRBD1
TGTGCCAGCAGCTCCTCGCCGGGACAGGGCTACGAGCAGTACTTC
CASSSSPGQGYEQYF
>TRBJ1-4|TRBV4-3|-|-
TGCGCCAGCAGCCAAGACGGAAGGGGTGCGGAAAAACTGTTTTTT
CASSQDGRGAEKLFF
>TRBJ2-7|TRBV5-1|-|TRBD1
TGCGCCAGCAGCTTGGCAGGGGACAGGGGCAGAAACGAGCAGTACTTC
CASSLAGDRGRNEQYF
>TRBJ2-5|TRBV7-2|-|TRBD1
TGTGCCAGCGGCTTAGGGGTACAGGGGCAAGAGACCCAGTACTTC
CASGLGVQGQETQYF
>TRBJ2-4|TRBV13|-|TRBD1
TGTGCCAGCAGCTTACCTACAGGGGGCAAAAACATTCAGTACTTC
CASSLPTGGKNIQYF
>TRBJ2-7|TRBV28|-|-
TGTGCCAGCAGTTCTCGACTAGAAAGAGGGGTGCAGTACTTC
CASSSRLERGVQYF
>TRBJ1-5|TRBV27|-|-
TGTGCCAGCAGCTATGAGCCCCAGCATTTT
CASSYEPQHF
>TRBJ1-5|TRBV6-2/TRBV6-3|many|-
TGTGCCAGCAGTTACTCGAGTTTAATGCAGCCCCAGCATTTT
CASSYSSLMQPQHF
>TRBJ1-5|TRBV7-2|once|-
TGTGCCAGCAGCACCGAGGAGGGTTTACCCCAGCATTTT
CASSTEEGLPQHF
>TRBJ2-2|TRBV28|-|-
TGTGCCAGCTCACCCCAGACGAACACCGGGGAGCTGTTTTTT
CASSPQTNTGELFF
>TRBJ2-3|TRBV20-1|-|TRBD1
TGCAGTGTCCCGGACAGGATTCAAGATACGCAGTATTTT
CSVPDRIQDTQYF
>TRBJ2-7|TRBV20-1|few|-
TGCAGTGCTAGGGGCGGAATCCGTTACGAGCAGTACTTC
CSARGGIRYEQYF
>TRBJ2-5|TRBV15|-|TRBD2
TGTGCCACCAGCATTCGACTAGCGGCCATGTACCAAGAGACCCAGTACTTC
CATSIRLAAMYQETQYF
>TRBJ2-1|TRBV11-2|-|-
TGTGCCAGCAGTTTTACCGGGGTACCTTATTACAATGAGCAGTTCTTC
CASSFTGVPYYNEQFF
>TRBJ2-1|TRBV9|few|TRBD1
TGTGCCAGCAGCGGAGAGGGACAGTCCGCCCACAATGAGCAGTTCTTC
CASSGEGQSAHNEQFF
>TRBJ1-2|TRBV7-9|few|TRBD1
TGTGCCAGCACCCCTCAAAGGGGGACAGCTCCTAACTATGGCTACACCTTC
CASTPQRGTAPNYGYTF